Listed below are T cell receptor beta chains from one sample, sequenced in a study of cytomegalovirus exposure and HLA in healthy donors. Sequencing was performed with immunoSEQ multiplex PCR; in TCRdb, only in-frame clones are kept and a portion is missing. Of around 71,000 clones in the sample, roughly 94% were seen once. Sample: PBMCs. These receptors were taken from a man aged 18 to 29 in good health and CMV-seropositive. Both conserved end residues are part of each CDR3. A D gene is named only where the DNA matches it firmly.

J gene,D gene,V gene,CDR3 length,CDR3 protein,CDR3 DNA
TRBJ2-3,NA,TRBV7-2,13,CASSPWAGARGYF,TGTGCCAGCAGCCCCTGGGCAGGGGCCCGGGGGTATTTT
TRBJ2-1,NA,TRBV19,13,CASSIGPPRGQFF,TGTGCCAGTAGTATAGGCCCCCCTAGGGGGCAGTTCTTC
TRBJ1-2,NA,TRBV5-1,14,CASSSLREGNGYTF,TGCGCCAGCAGCTCCCTCAGGGAGGGAAATGGCTACACCTTC
TRBJ1-5,NA,TRBV11-3,18,CASIKTLRQVQGNQPQHF,TGTGCCAGCATCAAAACCCTCAGACAGGTTCAGGGCAATCAGCCCCAGCATTTT
TRBJ1-1,TRBD1,TRBV7-3,16,CASSLRSGQGIGEAFF,TGTGCCAGCAGCTTGAGGTCTGGACAGGGCATCGGGGAAGCTTTCTTT
TRBJ2-7,NA,TRBV9,13,CASSPSDSHEQYF,TGTGCCAGCAGCCCTTCGGACAGCCACGAGCAGTACTTC
TRBJ2-5,NA,TRBV10-1,16,CASSEEILPSRETQYF,TGCGCCAGCAGTGAGGAAATACTACCCTCCCGAGAGACCCAGTACTTC
TRBJ2-1,NA,TRBV5-1,14,CASKIVQGGNEQFF,TGCGCCAGCAAAATTGTACAGGGGGGGAATGAGCAGTTCTTC
TRBJ2-7,TRBD1,TRBV19,14,CASSTSTGKYEQYF,TGTGCCAGTAGTACTTCGACAGGGAAGTACGAGCAGTACTTC
TRBJ2-7,TRBD1,TRBV15,16,CATSRAGTAASYEQYF,TGTGCCACCAGCAGAGCCGGGACAGCTGCCTCCTACGAGCAGTACTTC
TRBJ2-3,TRBD2,TRBV7-3,15,CASSSYSGRTDTQYF,TGTGCCAGCAGCTCGTATAGCGGGAGAACAGATACGCAGTATTTT
TRBJ1-5,NA,TRBV18,13,CASSGGGDQPQHF,TGTGCCAGCTCAGGCGGAGGGGATCAGCCCCAGCATTTT
TRBJ2-4,TRBD1,TRBV30,13,CAWIRGRGGIQYF,TGTGCCTGGATCAGGGGGAGAGGGGGCATTCAGTACTTC
TRBJ2-1,NA,TRBV11-2,14,CASSPGGRLGEQFF,TGTGCCAGCAGCCCCGGGGGGCGTCTCGGTGAGCAGTTCTTC
TRBJ2-7,TRBD1,TRBV6-5,15,CASSYRPGQAYEQYF,TGTGCCAGCAGTTACAGGCCGGGACAGGCCTACGAGCAGTACTTC
TRBJ2-3,NA,TRBV5-1,15,CASSSGTWGTDTQYF,TGCGCCAGCAGCTCCGGGACATGGGGCACAGATACGCAGTATTTT
TRBJ2-1,TRBD1,TRBV5-1,15,CASSFPGQGDFEQFF,TGCGCCAGCAGCTTTCCGGGACAGGGAGACTTTGAGCAGTTCTTC
TRBJ1-2,TRBD1,TRBV2,14,CASSEVGGDGGYTF,TGTGCCAGCAGTGAAGTAGGGGGCGATGGGGGCTACACCTTC
TRBJ2-7,TRBD2,TRBV5-1,14,CASRPTSGTYEQYF,TGCGCCAGCAGACCGACTAGCGGAACCTACGAGCAGTACTTC
TRBJ2-2,NA,TRBV28,15,CASSLSSGWTGELFF,TGTGCCAGCAGTCTGTCCTCGGGGTGGACCGGGGAGCTGTTTTTT
TRBJ1-2,TRBD1,TRBV6-5,14,CASSSRDRGFGYTF,TGTGCCAGCAGTAGCCGGGACAGGGGTTTTGGCTACACCTTC
TRBJ1-2,NA,TRBV11-2,17,CASSGRAGNGVRYGYTF,TGTGCCAGCAGCGGGAGGGCAGGGAACGGTGTACGATATGGCTACACCTTC
TRBJ2-1,TRBD1,TRBV6-5,14,CATRPRGQSNEQFF,TGTGCCACTCGTCCTAGGGGGCAGAGCAATGAGCAGTTCTTC
TRBJ1-3,NA,TRBV6-5,15,CASSYYSESGNTIYF,TGTGCCAGCAGTTACTACTCGGAGTCTGGAAACACCATATATTTT
TRBJ2-7,NA,TRBV6-1,12,CASTPSFYEQYF,TGTGCCAGCACCCCTAGTTTCTACGAGCAGTACTTC
TRBJ2-1,TRBD1,TRBV6-5,15,CASRTPGGSSNEQFF,TGTGCCAGCAGAACGCCAGGGGGATCGAGCAATGAGCAGTTCTTC